This T cell receptor (beta chain) came from a study of persistence of HIV-infected CD4 T cells (TCRdb year 2020). Describing the broader study: The study isolated CMV- and HIV-1 Gag-responding CD4+ T cells from ART-treated individuals to examine antigen-driven clonal expansion of HIV-1-infected cells. Suppressive ART had been received by participants for a median of about eight years. Apart from a couple of participants who underwent leukapheresis at a single time point, peripheral blood samples of up to roughly 180 mL were collected from participants at multiple time points. The clonality of all cells in each sorted population was measured by TCRbeta sequencing, and the clonality of infected cells was measured by proviral sequencing. The TCR cluster analysis across participants included eight or nine participants for CMV and roughly 7 participants for Gag. Overall study outcomes, separate from this receptor: TCRbeta richness in CMV- and Gag-responding cells was significantly lower than in anti-CD3/anti-CD28-responding cells; CMV-responding cells had higher oligoclonality than CD3/CD28-stimulated and Gag-responding cells. A correlation was observed between TCR oligoclonality and proviral oligoclonality within the same sorted populations. The study involved few individuals and tested only a limited range of antigens. Bulk TCR analyses could not be limited to the rare CMV-responding cells that actually contained HIV-1 proviruses. Antigen-responding cells were enriched for expanded CDR3beta sequences that were degenerate, which suggests that CD4+ responses to CMV and Gag underwent convergent selection.

Note on this clone: Which antigen it targets is not known. No per-base quality is available; no much larger clone lies one base away.

The sample's treatment or condition label is to be understood as: suppressive antiretroviral therapy. A pool of overlapping HIV-1 Gag 15-mer peptides was used at 0.95 to 1 ug per peptide per mL for cell stimulation. Nonresponding CD40L-negative CD69-negative CD45RO-high memory CD4+ T cells were sorted as memory populations depleted of antigen-responding cells. HIV-1-infected adults in whom suppressive ART had been started during chronic infection were enrolled as participants. Participants had undetectable plasma HIV-1 RNA below 50 copies/mL for at least 4 years. To be included, a participant needed positive CMV serology and a CD4+ T cell count above 400 cells/uL. Before stimulation, PBMCs were isolated using density centrifugation and then depleted of CD8+ T cells. CD8-depleted PBMCs were stimulated for 15 to 20 hours with anti-CD28/CD49d costimulation, CD40-blocking antibody and enfuvirtide to prevent new infections. Cell sorting was performed on a Beckman Coulter MoFlo Legacy or XDP sorter, and dead cells were excluded with propidium iodide. Genomic DNA was extracted using the QIAamp DNA Mini Kit for samples with more than one million cells and using the Quick-DNA Microprep Kit for all other samples.

The immunoSEQ hsTCRB assay version 4, run in survey mode, was used to sequence TCRbeta repertoires from genomic DNA. Genomic DNA was diluted to 9 to 10 ng/uL, and up to 1 ug per sample was used for TCRbeta sequencing. The original pipeline was this. TCRbeta data analysis was done in ImmunoSeq Analyzer 3.0, and diversity was calculated on productive nucleotide rearrangements. Using the Immunarch R package, lower-bound TCR diversity was estimated with the improved Chao index and clonality was estimated with the Gini coefficient. When different nucleotide rearrangements encoded the same CDR3beta amino acid sequence, each rearrangement was treated as a distinct clonotype. TCRbeta sequences significantly enriched in antigen-responding cells relative to anti-CD3/anti-CD28-activated cells were identified by differential abundance analysis. GLIPH2 grouped TCRs by predicted peptide-MHC specificity, both within each participant and across combined participant data sets. TCRdb obtained this table from immuneACCESS and retained in-frame rearrangements with V and J assigned. These tables miss some clones; where compared with another copy, unresolved V genes account for less than half of the shortfall, and the remainder is unexplained. That table supplies the V and J calls and clone size; D and trimming were determined from the DNA. Within this sample are roughly 35,000 clones, with around 83% of them counted one time only. The ten largest clones take up almost 1% of the sample.

The specimen comprised cultured CD4+ T cells from PBMCs, sampled from a patient who received antiretroviral therapy. The cell subset or site label here, explained by the study, means: CD40L-CD69- CD45RO-high memory CD4 T cells not responding to Gag peptides. The TCR was taken from an adult with HIV. The donor label of this sample is uncertain.

In nucleotide form, the sequence is TGTGCCAGCAGCCAAGACACCAACACCGGGGAGCTGTTTTTT. This codes for CASSQDTNTGELFF. The chain employs TRBV7-8 and TRBJ2-2; the D gene cannot be named for sure. The germline V gene gives CDR1 as SGHVS and CDR2 as FQNEAQ. The V and J ends are trimmed by 5 bases and 2 bases, leaving 9 bases between them. Reading from cysteine to phenylalanine, the CDR3 counts 14 amino acids. Of all the DNA, just the CDR3 is kept, 42 bases in frame from base 1.